This T cell receptor beta chain was identified during a study of OX40 agonist ivuxolimab in advanced cancers. Sequencing was performed with immunoSEQ multiplex PCR; in TCRdb, only in-frame clones are kept and a portion is missing. Of 80,000 or so clones in the sample, roughly 89% are singletons; the top ten hold 0.55% to 0.75%. CDR3 size: 15 residues. V was shortened by 6 bases and J by 7 bases, with 21 bases between the two germline ends. CDR1 and CDR2 (germline): MNHNY, SVGAGI (reference sequence). The clonotype originates from an adult with an advanced solid tumor such as melanoma, head and neck, liver or kidney cancer. The rearrangement uses TRBV6-6 and TRBJ1-2, with D possibly TRBD1 on 6 matching bases. Source: CD4+ or CD8+ T cells sorted from blood, taken in a trial of the OX40 agonist ivuxolimab. In nucleotides, the CDR3 is TGTGCCAGCAGGACCCTCTGGACAGCCAGAGGTGGCTACACCTTC. Translating gives CASRTLWTARGGYTF.